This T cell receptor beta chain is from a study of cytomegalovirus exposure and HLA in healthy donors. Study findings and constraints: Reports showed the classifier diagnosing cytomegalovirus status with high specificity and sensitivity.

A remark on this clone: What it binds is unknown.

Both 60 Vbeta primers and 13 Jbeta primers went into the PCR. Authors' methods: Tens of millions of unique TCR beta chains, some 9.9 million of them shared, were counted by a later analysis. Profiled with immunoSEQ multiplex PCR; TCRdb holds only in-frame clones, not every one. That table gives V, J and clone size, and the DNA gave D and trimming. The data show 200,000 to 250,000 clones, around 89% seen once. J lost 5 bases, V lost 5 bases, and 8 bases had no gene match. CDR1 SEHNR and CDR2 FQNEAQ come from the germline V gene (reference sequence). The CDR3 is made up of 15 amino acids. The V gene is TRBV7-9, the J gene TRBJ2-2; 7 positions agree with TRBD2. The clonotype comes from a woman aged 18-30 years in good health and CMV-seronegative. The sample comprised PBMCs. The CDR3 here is CASSTSGVVTGELFF. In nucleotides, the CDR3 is TGTGCCAGCAGCACCAGCGGGGTTGTAACCGGGGAGCTGTTTTTT.